This entry concerns a single T cell receptor (beta chain). This clonotype was found many times. It lacks a known antigen. Qualities for individual bases were not recorded, and no much larger clone is one base off. Libraries of naive CD8 T cells were built from anywhere between roughly 17,000 and 1,000,000 sorted cells, with 10%, 30% or 50% of the purified RNA used. Naive CD8 T cells were FACS-sorted as CD8+CD4-CCR7+CD45RA+ on a BD FACSAria II into RLT Plus buffer. To test detection sensitivity, Jurkat RNA equivalent to more than 8 TCR copies was spiked into samples of about 20,000-1,100,000 naive CD8 T cells. Enrichment of CD8 T cells was done with RosetteSep CD8+ T Cell Enrichment Cocktail plus Ficoll-Paque, and ACK red cell lysis came afterward. The CDR3, cysteine through phenylalanine, is 17 amino acids long. The read is trimmed to its CDR3 DNA, 51 bases read in frame from base 1. V and J are trimmed by 0 bases and 2 bases, and the gene matches miss 6 bases of the junction. The germline V gene specifies LGHNA as CDR1 and YSLEER as CDR2.

The entry originates in a study of molecular identifiers for immune sequencing clone quantification (dated by TCRdb to about 2018). Regarding the study in general: In a replicate experiment, RNA from around 20,000 or 100,000 naive CD8 T cells was split into five aliquots, four of which were sequenced. CD8 T cells were used in a methods study to benchmark molecular-identifier clustering-based TCR repertoire sequencing (MIDCIRS) and TCR RNA copy counting. What the study reported, not specific to this receptor: The naive libraries included spiked-in Jurkat TCR RNA (10 copies' worth), and this Jurkat TCR RNA is not part of the donor repertoire. A single cell's worth of spiked-in Jurkat TCR RNA was reported detectable even among about a million naive CD8 T cells. When barcode sub-clustering was not used, chimeric consensus sequences inflated TCR diversity, with chimeras reaching as high as 47%. Identical TCR molecules sharing a barcode could cause highly expanded clone sizes to be underestimated. Clones above 20 RNA copies held over 97% of molecules in CMV-specific effector cells but under 1% in naive cells. Modeling indicated around 3.2 TCR RNA copies recovered per cell, compared with around 10 by digital PCR, which implies a capture efficiency of 25% to 35%.

Library preparation was by PCR. Instrument used: Illumina HiSeq 4000. Bulk TCR libraries were generated as previously described, with the TCR primers listed in Table S5 used. Purification of total RNA was performed with the Qiagen AllPrep DNA/RNA kit. Before any analysis, reads coming from multiple sequencing runs of the same library were combined into one pool. In the paper's pipeline: Reads were retained only if the reads had an exact TCR constant sequence, and the retained reads were trimmed to 150 nt and grouped according to their 12-nt molecular barcodes. Reads inside each barcode group were sub-clustered using a 15% Levenshtein threshold, and a quality-weighted consensus sequence was constructed for each RNA molecule. Non-functional sequences were removed, as were lower-count sequences one edit away from another. Barcode sub-clusters with fewer than 20% of the maximum read count were removed, based on fitting two negative binomial distributions. TCRdb applied fastp at Q25 and MiXCR to the public reads, then kept only in-frame beta chains. For every CDR3 protein sequence, its rows merge into one entry that carries the most common genes and DNA. The V and J calls, along with clone size, are taken from TCRdb and not from the paper's own processing. The sample data list about 320,000 distinct CDR3 sequences, and 20% to 25% of these were observed just once. Clones ranked in the top ten supply about 0.79% of the sample.

Material: naive CD8+ T cells from blood, with Jurkat cell RNA spiked in. Interpreted using the paper, the cell subset or site label stands for: FACS-sorted CD8+CD4-CCR7+CD45RA+ naive T cells. This TCR was sampled from a human donor in good health. Some libraries in this study had Jurkat cell RNA spiked in. This sequence uses TRBV4-3 and TRBJ2-3; TRBD1 lines up with 9 middle nucleotides. CDR3 loop: CASSQDPRTGATDTQYF. The sequence in DNA is TGCGCCAGCAGCCAAGATCCGAGGACAGGGGCCACAGATACGCAGTATTTT.